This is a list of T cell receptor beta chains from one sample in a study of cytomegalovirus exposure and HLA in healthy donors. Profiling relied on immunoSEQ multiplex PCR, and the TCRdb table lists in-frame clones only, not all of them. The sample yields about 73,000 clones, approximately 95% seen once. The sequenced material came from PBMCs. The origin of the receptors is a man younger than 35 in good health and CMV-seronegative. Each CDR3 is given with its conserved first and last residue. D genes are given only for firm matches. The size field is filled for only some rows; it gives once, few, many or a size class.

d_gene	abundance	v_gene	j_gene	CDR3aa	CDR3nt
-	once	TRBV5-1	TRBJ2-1	CASSPRGTVIYNEQFF	TGCGCCAGCAGCCCCCGGGGGACAGTGATTTACAATGAGCAGTTCTTC
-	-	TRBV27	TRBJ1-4	CASGAANEKLFF	TGTGCCAGTGGGGCAGCTAATGAAAAACTGTTTTTT
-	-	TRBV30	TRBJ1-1	CAWNRLNTEAFF	TGTGCCTGGAACAGACTGAACACTGAAGCTTTCTTT
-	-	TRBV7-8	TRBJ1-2	CASSSRTDGYTF	TGTGCCAGCAGCTCCCGGACAGATGGCTACACCTTC
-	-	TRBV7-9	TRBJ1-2	CASDKAGLAGYTF	TGTGCCAGCGACAAGGCAGGGCTGGCTGGCTACACCTTC
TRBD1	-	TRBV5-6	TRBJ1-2	CASSPETGVYGYTF	TGTGCCAGCAGCCCCGAGACAGGGGTCTATGGCTACACCTTC
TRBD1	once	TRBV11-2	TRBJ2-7	CASSLPPTGGSYEQYF	TGTGCCAGCAGCCTACCCCCGACAGGGGGATCCTACGAGCAGTACTTC
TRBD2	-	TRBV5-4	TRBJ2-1	CASSPRASGVDEQFF	TGTGCCAGCAGCCCCCGGGCTAGCGGTGTCGATGAGCAGTTCTTC
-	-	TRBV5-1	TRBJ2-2	CASSLFPGINTGELFF	TGCGCCAGCAGCTTGTTCCCCGGTATCAACACCGGGGAGCTGTTTTTT
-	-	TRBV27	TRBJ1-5	CASSLRPRGPQHF	TGTGCCAGCAGTTTACGCCCCCGGGGACCCCAGCATTTT
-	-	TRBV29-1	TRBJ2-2	CSVEDTLTGELFF	TGCAGCGTTGAAGATACTCTCACCGGGGAGCTGTTTTTT
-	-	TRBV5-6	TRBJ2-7	CASSSTGASYEQYF	TGTGCCAGCAGCTCAACAGGAGCCTCCTACGAGCAGTACTTC
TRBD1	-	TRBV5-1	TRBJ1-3	CASSWGQGSDGNTIYF	TGCGCCAGCAGCTGGGGACAGGGATCGGATGGAAACACCATATATTTT
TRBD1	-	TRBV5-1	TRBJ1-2	CASSLAGSTGNYGYTF	TGCGCCAGCAGCTTGGCCGGGTCGACAGGGAACTATGGCTACACCTTC
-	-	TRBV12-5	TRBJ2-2	CASGPPGGIGTGELFF	TGTGCTAGTGGCCCCCCGGGGGGCATAGGCACCGGGGAGCTGTTTTTT
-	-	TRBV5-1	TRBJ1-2	CASSLEGDANYGYTF	TGCGCCAGCAGCTTGGAGGGGGACGCCAACTATGGCTACACCTTC
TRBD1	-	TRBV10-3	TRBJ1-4	CATAATGPSEKLFF	TGTGCCACCGCAGCGACAGGGCCTTCAGAAAAACTGTTTTTT
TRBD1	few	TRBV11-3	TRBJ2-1	CASSSRDRGSYNEQFF	TGTGCCAGCAGCTCGCGCGACAGGGGCTCCTACAATGAGCAGTTCTTC
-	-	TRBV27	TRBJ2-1	CASRKGTGTSDNEQFF	TGTGCCAGCAGAAAAGGGACCGGGACTTCTGACAATGAGCAGTTCTTC
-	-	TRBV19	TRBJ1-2	CASSMLGDYGYTF	TGTGCCAGTAGTATGTTGGGAGACTATGGCTACACCTTC
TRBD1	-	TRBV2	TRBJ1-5	CASDRGGPYSNQPQHF	TGTGCCAGCGACAGGGGAGGCCCATATAGCAATCAGCCCCAGCATTTT
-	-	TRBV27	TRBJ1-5	CASSPGPSNQPQHF	TGTGCCAGCAGTCCAGGTCCGAGCAATCAGCCCCAGCATTTT
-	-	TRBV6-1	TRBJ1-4	CASSPAPGGEKLFF	TGTGCCAGCAGTCCAGCTCCAGGCGGGGAAAAACTGTTTTTT
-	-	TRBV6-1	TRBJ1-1	CASGPGGANTEAFF	TGTGCCAGCGGACCGGGGGGGGCGAACACTGAAGCTTTCTTT
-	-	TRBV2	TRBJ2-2	CASSAQGSGELFF	TGTGCCAGCAGTGCCCAGGGGTCCGGGGAGCTGTTTTTT
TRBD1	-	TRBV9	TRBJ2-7	CASSVGQRTGDEQYF	TGTGCCAGCAGCGTAGGTCAGAGAACAGGGGACGAGCAGTACTTC
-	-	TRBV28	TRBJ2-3	CAGARAGAPTDTQYF	TGTGCCGGGGCCAGGGCGGGGGCCCCTACAGATACGCAGTATTTT
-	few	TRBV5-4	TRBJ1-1	CASSLVPGWNTEAFF	TGTGCCAGCAGCTTGGTACCGGGTTGGAATACTGAAGCTTTCTTT
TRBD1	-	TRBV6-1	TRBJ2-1	CASTLGQGSYNEQFF	TGTGCCAGCACCCTGGGACAGGGGTCCTACAATGAGCAGTTCTTC
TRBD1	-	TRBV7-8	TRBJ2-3	CASSSQGVWGADTQYF	TGTGCCAGCAGCTCCCAGGGGGTCTGGGGCGCAGATACGCAGTATTTT
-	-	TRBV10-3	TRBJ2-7	CAISESFSGVWQGEQYF	TGTGCCATCAGTGAGTCCTTTTCGGGAGTCTGGCAGGGCGAGCAGTACTTC
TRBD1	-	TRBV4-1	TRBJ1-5	CASSQGGQGNQPQHF	TGCGCCAGCAGCCAGGGGGGACAGGGAAATCAGCCCCAGCATTTT
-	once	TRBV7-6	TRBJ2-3	CASRSTGSGTDTQYF	TGTGCCAGCAGATCTACAGGGTCTGGCACAGATACGCAGTATTTT
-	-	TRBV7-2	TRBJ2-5	CASSLAGGKGETQYF	TGTGCCAGCAGCTTAGCTGGGGGGAAAGGGGAGACCCAGTACTTC
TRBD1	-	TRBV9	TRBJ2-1	CASSGRTGEQFF	TGTGCCAGCAGCGGCCGGACAGGGGAGCAGTTCTTC
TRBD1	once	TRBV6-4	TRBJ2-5	CASSDSGQLWETQYF	TGTGCCAGCAGTGACTCGGGACAGCTTTGGGAGACCCAGTACTTC
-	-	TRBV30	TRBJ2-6	CAWSSHLSGANVLTF	TGTGCCTGGAGTTCACACCTCTCTGGGGCCAACGTCCTGACTTTC
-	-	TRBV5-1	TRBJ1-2	CASSVAGGDYGYTF	TGCGCCAGCAGCGTCGCCGGGGGGGACTATGGCTACACCTTC
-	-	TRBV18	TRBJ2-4	CASSPTGGTKNIQYF	TGTGCCAGCTCACCGACGGGCGGGACCAAAAACATTCAGTACTTC
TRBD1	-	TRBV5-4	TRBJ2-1	CASTHKTGGAHNEQFF	TGTGCCAGCACCCACAAGACAGGGGGCGCACACAATGAGCAGTTCTTC
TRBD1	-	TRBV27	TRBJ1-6	CASSSYRGGGSPLHF	TGTGCCAGCAGTTCCTACAGGGGAGGAGGGTCACCCCTCCACTTT
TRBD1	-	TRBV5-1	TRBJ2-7	CASSLARTGIYEQYF	TGCGCCAGCAGCTTGGCCCGGACAGGGATCTACGAGCAGTACTTC
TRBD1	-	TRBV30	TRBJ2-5	CACRQGEETQYF	TGTGCCTGCCGACAGGGGGAAGAGACCCAGTACTTC
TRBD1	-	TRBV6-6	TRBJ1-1	CASSRTGGMTEAFF	TGTGCCAGCAGCCGGACAGGGGGAATGACTGAAGCTTTCTTT
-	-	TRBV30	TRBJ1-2	CAWSRITRSGGYTF	TGTGCCTGGAGTAGAATTACCCGGTCCGGTGGCTACACCTTC
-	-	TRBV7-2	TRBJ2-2	CASSKRDIDPGELFF	TGTGCCAGCAGCAAGCGGGACATCGACCCAGGGGAGCTGTTTTTT
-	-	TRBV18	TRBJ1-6	CASSQDMSSYNSPLHF	TGTGCCAGCTCACAGGACATGAGCTCCTATAATTCACCCCTCCACTTT
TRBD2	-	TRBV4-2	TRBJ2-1	CASSQGSAGGGYNEQFF	TGTGCCAGCAGCCAAGGGTCTGCTGGCGGGGGCTACAATGAGCAGTTCTTC
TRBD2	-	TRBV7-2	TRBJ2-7	CASSLVAGGPADSYEQYF	TGTGCCAGCAGCTTAGTGGCGGGGGGCCCCGCTGACTCCTACGAGCAGTACTTC
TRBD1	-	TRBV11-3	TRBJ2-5	CASSLGQGLGETQYF	TGTGCCAGCAGCCTGGGACAGGGGCTTGGAGAGACCCAGTACTTC
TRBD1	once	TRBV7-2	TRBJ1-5	CASSTGAYSNQPQHF	TGTGCCAGCAGCACAGGGGCGTATAGCAATCAGCCCCAGCATTTT
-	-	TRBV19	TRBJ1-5	CASTGTPIPGQPQHF	TGTGCCAGTACGGGGACACCGATTCCCGGTCAGCCCCAGCATTTT
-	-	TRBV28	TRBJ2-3	CASTFVLSGADTQYF	TGTGCCAGCACGTTTGTTTTGTCAGGCGCAGATACGCAGTATTTT
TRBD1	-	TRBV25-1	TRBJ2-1	CASSEFGTANNEQFF	TGTGCCAGCAGTGAATTCGGGACAGCGAACAATGAGCAGTTCTTC